The 6 T cell receptor beta chains below all came from one sample that was sequenced in a study of vaccination and CD4 T cells after COVID-19. These receptors have no known antigen. Once obtained from cultured CD4+ T cells, the DNA was sequenced using the Oncomine TCR Beta short-read assay. Genomic DNA was drawn out of CD4+ T cells grown in culture. MiXCR, applied by TCRdb to the PCR reads, yields one record per CDR3 protein. The repertoire has approximately 10,000 distinct CDR3 sequences, more than 35% of them found once; the top ten carry about 15%. Treatment given: roughly ten-day PBMC culture with coronavirus spike peptide pools or control peptides (ViraFEST assay). CD4+ T lymphocytes from the unexposed donor were collected before the COVID-19 pandemic (2011-2018). Sequenced: CD4+ T cells from blood, cultured in vitro. The receptors stem from a human donor in good health.

The chain joins TRBV20-1 to TRBJ1-3; weak D call: TRBD1 (6 bases). The CDR3 totals 15 residues. Germline-derived CDR1 and CDR2 are DFQATT and SNEGSKA (reference sequence). V was pared by 0 bases and J by 3 bases, with 12 bases between. The CDR3 sequence: CSARDPGAIGNTIYF. The CDR3 bases are TGCAGTGCTAGAGATCCAGGGGCAATTGGAAACACCATATATTTT.

By sample fraction, this clonotype is large. V and J are TRBV2 and TRBJ2-5; D possibly corresponds to TRBD2 (5 bases). Germline lookup yields CDR1 SNHLY and CDR2 FYNNEI. This CDR3 comprises 16 residues. The germline V and J ends were trimmed by 0 bases and 0 bases, with 11 bases remaining between them. The CDR3 DNA sequence: TGTGCCAGCAGTGAAGCGCGGGCTAGCTACCAAGAGACCCAGTACTTC. It encodes CASSEARASYQETQYF.

Only a few counts were recorded for this clonotype. The V and J genes are TRBV28 and TRBJ2-4; 7 bases match TRBD1. The CDR3 consists of 16 residues. Trimming removed 5 bases from V and 2 bases from J; junction bases left unmatched: 9. CDR1 and CDR2 (germline): MDHEN, SYDVKM. The CDR3 DNA reads TGTGCCAGCAGTGATCAGGTGACAGGGTCCAAAAACATTCAGTACTTC. Residues: CASSDQVTGSKNIQYF.

The CDR3 sequence is CSARDRLAGGGYNEQFF. The CDR3 bases are TGCAGTGCTAGAGATCGTCTAGCGGGAGGAGGCTACAATGAGCAGTTCTTC. The chain couples TRBV20-1 to TRBJ2-1; 11 bases are a match to TRBD2. Trimming cost V 0 bases and J 3 bases; bases outside gene matches: 7. Germline V gives CDR1 DFQATT, CDR2 SNEGSKA (reference sequence). This CDR3 comprises 17 residues.

By frequency in the sample, this clonotype is medium-sized. The chain joins TRBV15 to TRBJ1-5; no definite D call. CDR1 and CDR2 (germline): LNHNV, YYDKDF (reference sequence). V shed 9 bases and J shed 0 bases, with 15 bases lying between them. CDR3 length: 15 residues. The CDR3 sequence: CATQQARVSNQPQHF. The DNA for the CDR3 is TGTGCCACACAGCAGGCCCGAGTTAGCAATCAGCCCCAGCATTTT.

This clonotype occurred a few times. The chain joins TRBV27 to TRBJ2-7; D remains unclear. The CDR3 is made up of 11 amino acids. From germline, CDR1 is MNHEY and CDR2 SMNVEV (reference sequence). The V and J ends lost 4 bases and 4 bases respectively, with 5 bases between them. This CDR3 reads CASSWGYEQYF. DNA of the CDR3: TGTGCCAGCAGTTGGGGATACGAGCAGTACTTC.